This TCR beta chain was documented in a study of cytomegalovirus exposure and HLA in healthy donors. Germline loops: CDR1 GTSNPN, CDR2 SVGIG (reference sequence). The CDR3 contains 13 residues. Between the trimmed V and J ends, which lost 0 bases and 0 bases, there was a span of 3 bases. The PCR ran on 60 Vbeta and 13 Jbeta primers. Data came from immunoSEQ multiplex PCR; TCRdb stores just in-frame clones and leaves some out. The sample carries under 150,000 clones, 60% to 85% recorded once. This chain links TRBV30 with TRBJ1-3; D is unresolved. Input material: PBMCs. The clonotype comes from a female donor in good health and CMV-seropositive. Here the CDR3 reads CAWSVYSGNTIYF. The CDR3 nucleotides are TGTGCCTGGAGTGTTTACTCTGGAAACACCATATATTTT.